This T cell receptor (beta chain) was identified during a study of cytomegalovirus exposure and HLA in healthy donors. Study conclusions and caveats: 150 to 200 TCR beta chains were listed as cytomegalovirus-associated. For cytomegalovirus status, the classifier reportedly gave diagnoses with high specificity and sensitivity.

Points on this clone: No antigen is known for it.

CDR3 length equals 14 residues. Per germline, CDR1 MNHNS and CDR2 SASEGT. V was trimmed by 2 bases and J by 11 bases, leaving 18 bases between them. The PCR contained 60 Vbeta and 13 Jbeta primers. Profiled with immunoSEQ multiplex PCR; TCRdb holds only in-frame clones, not every one. This sample's clone table lists some 140,000 clones. J is TRBJ1-2 and V is TRBV6-1, with D possibly TRBD1 on 6 matching bases. The clonotype originates from a woman aged 55 to 70 in good health and CMV-seronegative. Sequenced: PBMCs. The CDR3 reads CASSEKEGVSGYTF. The DNA for the CDR3 is TGTGCCAGCAGTGAAAAAGAGGGGGTGTCTGGATACACCTTC.